This T cell receptor (beta chain) derives from a study of T cell responses to AZD1222 COVID-19 vaccine (dated by TCRdb to the early 2020s). About the investigation overall: Because spike-specific TCR depth and breadth did not differ between the two schedules, AZD1222 recipients who got a second dose at roughly 4 weeks were pooled with those who got a second dose at roughly 12 weeks. Trial participants were enrolled into age subgroups of 18-55, 56-69 and 70-plus years, which contained 148, 28 and 57 TCR-sequenced participants, respectively. TCR sequencing was performed for approximately 240 trial participants, of whom some 200 were given two doses of AZD1222 and about 25 were given two doses of MenACWY control vaccine.

What the research found in general, with its limitations: Nearly half of unique spike-specific TCRs reportedly recognized epitopes outside regions mutated in the B.1.351 and B.1.1.7 variants. Participants were mostly white British, with more females than males. The authors suggested clonal diversity may have been underestimated. In the small 56-69-year group, the increase in depth fell short of significance, most likely because of low power. Conclusions about previously exposed vaccinees were limited because only six AZD1222 recipients were SARS-CoV-2 seropositive at baseline. Spike-specific TCR breadth and depth rose significantly after two AZD1222 doses compared with day 0 and with MenACWY recipients. No day 14 peak-response samples were available, so repertoires were characterized only after the peak T cell response. The vaccine-associated CD4 TCRs covered the entire spike protein, and the dominant responses fell in regions 160-218 and 743-854.

The CDR3 regions of human TCRbeta chains were analyzed by immunosequencing. The paper's data handling went like this. Repertoire TCRs were matched against a reference library of SARS-CoV-2-specific TCRs generated with the MIRA antigen-specificity platform. Breadth was defined as the fraction of unique TCRs that were SARS-CoV-2-associated. Depth was defined as the fraction of total T cells that were SARS-CoV-2-associated. Each spike-specific TCR was assigned to its reactive spike region and to a CD4 or CD8 class using the MIRA data. Log10-transformed breadth and depth values were compared by one-way ANOVA with Sidak's multiple comparisons tests. In TCRdb, the immuneACCESS table is reduced to in-frame sequences with V and J assigned. These tables do not hold every clone; where another copy was compared, an unresolved V gene accounts for under half, and the others remain unexplained. The V and J calls and clone size are taken from that table; D and trimming were inferred from the DNA. The table for this sample lists 60,000 or so clones; 65% to 90% of them were counted only once. The ten top clones hold over 15% of the sample.

This specimen's time point label, interpreted: baseline before first vaccination. The vaccinee samples were drawn from two UK trials, COV001 and COV002, one of which was a single-blind randomized controlled phase 2/3 trial testing AZD1222 (ChAdOx1 nCoV-19) in healthy adults. Trial participant PBMC samples were collected at day 0 and day 28 after the second dose for TCRbeta chain sequencing. Note on this clone: The antigen it recognizes is unknown. No base-level quality is on record; no much larger clone is a single base apart.

The CDR3 starts with the cysteine, ends with the phenylalanine, and has 15 residues. Only the CDR3 DNA is retained, 45 bases long and in frame from the first base. CDR1 and CDR2 (KGHSH, LQKENI) derive from the germline V gene. V was cut back by 3 bases and J by 4 bases, leaving a gap of 13 bases between them. The sequence came from an adult in good health. The rearrangement combines TRBV18 with TRBJ1-5; 6 matching bases give a weak D call of TRBD1. The sample here was peripheral blood, taken on day 0 of AZD1222 vaccination. The CDR3 sequence is CASSPGGLGNQPQHF. The sequenced DNA is TGTGCCAGCTCACCGGGGGGGCTCGGTAATCAGCCCCAGCATTTT.